The next 31 T cell receptor beta chains were all read from a single sample in a study of cytomegalovirus exposure and HLA in healthy donors. 13 Jbeta primers and 60 Vbeta primers were used for the PCR. Only in-frame clones appear in the TCRdb table, and some are missing; sequencing was by immunoSEQ multiplex PCR. Of about 85,000 clones in the sample, roughly three quarters were seen once. Sequencing used PBMCs. All receptors derive from a woman between 50 and 59 years old in good health and CMV-seropositive.

This clone appeared a few times. The chain combines TRBV5-6 with TRBJ1-2; tentatively, D is TRBD1 (6 bases). CDR1 is SGHDT and CDR2 is YYEEEE in the germline V gene. Trimming cost V 2 bases and J 3 bases, with 14 bases left between them. This CDR3 is built from 15 residues. CDR3 sequence: CASSLPGTPDYGYTF. The CDR3, as DNA: TGTGCCAGCAGCTTACCCGGGACACCCGACTATGGCTACACCTTC.

The chain is built from TRBV5-8 and TRBJ2-7, with D perhaps TRBD2 (6 bases). Germline values: CDR1 SGHTS, CDR2 YDEGEE. Between the trimmed V and J ends, which lost 1 base and 5 bases, there was a span of 13 bases. CDR3 length equals 14 residues. The CDR3 loop reads CASSLRSREDEQYF. The CDR3 region has the DNA TGTGCCAGCAGCTTGAGGTCCAGGGAGGACGAGCAGTACTTC. The full variable domain, with the rest looked up from reference TRBV5-8 and TRBJ2-7, is EAGVTQSPTHLIKTRGQQATLRCSPISGHTSVYWYQQALGLGLQFLLWYDEGEERNRGNFPPRFSGRQFPNYSSELNVNALELEDSALYLCASSLRSREDEQYFGPGTRLTVT.

This chain connects TRBV6-5 to TRBJ1-2; 8 bases are a match to TRBD1. With 5 bases clipped from V and 6 bases from J, the junction kept 2 bases outside the gene matches. From germline, CDR1 is MNHEY and CDR2 SVGAGI. The CDR3 spans 12 residues. The CDR3 nucleotides are TGTGCCAGCAGTAAACAGGGGGATGGCTACACCTTC. This encodes CASSKQGDGYTF.

The J gene is TRBJ1-2, the V gene TRBV12-5, with TRBD1 as a possible D gene (5 bases). The CDR3 covers 14 residues. The V and J ends lost 7 bases and 1 base respectively, with 13 bases between them. The germline V gene encodes CDR1 LGHNT and CDR2 FRNRAP. The CDR3 region is CASALGGVNYGYTF. CDR3 nucleotide sequence: TGTGCTAGTGCCCTCGGGGGAGTTAACTATGGCTACACCTTC.

The genes are TRBV9 and TRBJ2-7; TRBD1 might be the D (6 bases). Deletions cut 0 bases from V and 3 bases from J, with 16 bases between. The germline V gene encodes CDR1 SGDLS and CDR2 YYNGEE. The CDR3 totals 16 residues. Here the CDR3 DNA reads TGTGCCAGCAGCGTAGGTGGTCAGGGGCTAAGCTACGAGCAGTACTTC. Translation: CASSVGGQGLSYEQYF.

The chain is built from TRBV15 and TRBJ2-7; 10 nucleotides align to TRBD1. V gave up 3 bases and J gave up 5 bases; unmatched junction bases: 4. The CDR3 is made up of 14 amino acids. Germline loops: CDR1 LNHNV, CDR2 YYDKDF (reference sequence). CDR3 protein: CATSSGQGVHEQYF. The DNA for the CDR3 is TGTGCCACCAGCAGCGGACAGGGGGTCCACGAGCAGTACTTC.

This chain uses TRBV9 with TRBJ1-3; no definite D call. Trimming took off 2 bases at V and 0 bases at J, with 15 bases between the two ends. The CDR3 has 17 amino acids. CDR1 is SGDLS and CDR2 is YYNGEE in the germline V gene. The chain's CDR3 is CASSVKPFPSSGNTIYF. The CDR3 DNA follows: TGTGCCAGCAGCGTCAAGCCGTTCCCGAGCTCTGGAAACACCATATATTTT. The variable domain in full, with the rest retrieved from reference TRBV9 and TRBJ1-3, is DSGVTQTPKHLITATGQRVTLRCSPRSGDLSVYWYQQSLDQGLQFLIQYYNGEERAKGNILERFSAQQFPDLHSELNLSSLELGDSALYFCASSVKPFPSSGNTIYFGEGSWLTVV.

The chain carries TRBV30 and TRBJ1-4; perhaps TRBD1 as D (5 bases). V lost 3 bases to trimming and J lost 7 bases, with 15 bases between them. The germline V gene encodes CDR1 GTSNPN and CDR2 SVGIG (reference sequence). The CDR3 sequence is 14 residues long. DNA of the CDR3: TGTGCCTGGAGCGGCGGCGGGGCTTTTGAAAAACTGTTTTTT. Encoded protein: CAWSGGGAFEKLFF.

This clone was picked up a small number of times. The chain combines TRBV2 with TRBJ2-3, with D tentatively TRBD2 (5 bases). The CDR3 is 15 residues long. V was shortened by 6 bases and J by 1 base, with 14 bases between the two germline ends. CDR1 and CDR2 (germline): SNHLY, FYNNEI. The CDR3 is CASSRVSGGTDTQYF. The DNA for the CDR3 is TGTGCCAGCAGCCGGGTTTCCGGGGGCACAGATACGCAGTATTTT. The whole variable domain, filled in from reference TRBV2 and TRBJ2-3, reads EPEVTQTPSHQVTQMGQEVILRCVPISNHLYFYWYRQILGQKVEFLVSFYNNEISEKSEIFDDQFSVERPDGSNFTLKIRSTKLEDSAMYFCASSRVSGGTDTQYFGPGTRLTVL.

Only a few counts were recorded for this clone. The V and J genes are TRBV10-3 and TRBJ2-2; D possibly corresponds to TRBD2 (6 bases). The V end lost 6 bases, the J end lost 6 bases, and 11 bases lay between the germline ends. Germline loops: CDR1 ENHRY, CDR2 SYGVKD. The CDR3 extends over 13 amino acids. In DNA form, the CDR3 reads TGTGCCATCAGGCCGGGAGAGGCCGGGGAGCTGTTTTTT. Translation: CAIRPGEAGELFF.

The chain carries TRBV6-6 and TRBJ2-1, with 7 bases that match TRBD2. The CDR3 covers 13 residues. V was clipped by 6 bases and J by 9 bases; unmatched bases: 8. CDR1 and CDR2 from the germline V gene are MNHNY and SVGAGI (reference sequence). CDR3 region: CASRLLAVGEQFF. The CDR3, as DNA: TGTGCCAGCAGACTCCTAGCGGTTGGTGAGCAGTTCTTC.

This chain connects TRBV2 to TRBJ1-1, with TRBD1 matching 7 bases. CDR1 and CDR2 from the germline V gene are SNHLY and FYNNEI. V shed 9 bases, J shed 0 bases, and the junction held 7 bases outside the gene matches. This CDR3 is built from 14 residues. This chain's CDR3 is CARETGPLNTEAFF. For the CDR3, the DNA is TGTGCCAGGGAGACAGGGCCTTTGAACACTGAAGCTTTCTTT.

The CDR3 DNA reads as TGTGCCAGCAGGGCCAACCCGAGGACGAACACCGGGGAGCTGTTTTTT. Protein: CASRANPRTNTGELFF. The gene calls are TRBV7-9 and TRBJ2-2, with unresolved D. This CDR3 region has 16 residues. CDR1 SEHNR and CDR2 FQNEAQ come from the germline V gene (reference sequence). The V end was cut by 6 bases, the J end by 0 bases, with 14 bases between.

This chain joins TRBV10-3 and TRBJ1-5; tentative D call: TRBD1 (6 bases). V was trimmed by 3 bases and J by 1 base, leaving 13 bases between them. CDR1 ENHRY and CDR2 SYGVKD come from the germline V gene. CDR3 length: 16 residues. CDR3 sequence (DNA): TGTGCCATCAGTGAAGTGGCAGGGGCCAGCAATCAGCCCCAGCATTTT. Encoded protein: CAISEVAGASNQPQHF.

The chain couples TRBV30 to TRBJ2-3; tentative D call: TRBD1 (6 bases). The V gene lost 0 bases and the J gene lost 6 bases, with 13 bases spanning the gap. The CDR3 sequence is 14 residues long. Germline CDR1 reads GTSNPN; CDR2 reads SVGIG (reference sequence). The chain's CDR3 is CAWSVGKGVDTQYF. The CDR3, as DNA: TGTGCCTGGAGTGTAGGCAAGGGGGTTGATACGCAGTATTTT.

The V call is TRBV7-9, the J call TRBJ1-1; D gene uncertain. V was cut by 5 bases and J by 2 bases, with 18 bases left in between. This CDR3 is built from 16 residues. Germline CDR1 reads SEHNR; CDR2 reads FQNEAQ (reference sequence). CDR3 DNA sequence: TGTGCCAGCAGCCCCAGTCTGGCAGACAAAAACACTGAAGCTTTCTTT. Its translation is CASSPSLADKNTEAFF.

This chain uses TRBV7-8 with TRBJ1-1; TRBD1 matches 9 bases. V lost 4 bases and J lost 4; bases outside the gene matches: 1. The germline CDR1 and CDR2 sequences are SGHVS and FQNEAQ. The CDR3 sequence is 13 residues long. The CDR3 DNA reads TGTGCCAGCAGCTCGGACAGGGGCACTGAAGCTTTCTTT. This gives the protein CASSSDRGTEAFF.

The J gene is TRBJ2-7, the V gene TRBV7-3; the match to TRBD1 covers 11 bases. CDR3 size: 16 residues. With V trimmed by 5 bases and J by 4 bases, 10 bases remained unmatched. Germline V lookup: CDR1 SGHTA, CDR2 FQGTGA. CDR3 bases: TGTGCCAGCAGCCCACGCCCCGGACAGGGGGCTTACGAGCAGTACTTC. Its translation is CASSPRPGQGAYEQYF. Drawing the rest from reference TRBV7-3 and TRBJ2-7, the complete variable domain is GAGVSQTPSNKVTEKGKYVELRCDPISGHTALYWYRQSLGQGPEFLIYFQGTGAADDSGLPNDRFFAVRPEGSVSTLKIQRTERGDSAVYLCASSPRPGQGAYEQYFGPGTRLTVT.

Note on this clone: This CDR3 is also generated by other DNA sequences in the sample. The J gene is TRBJ2-2, the V gene TRBV9, with a possible D match to TRBD2 (5 bases). The V gene lost 0 bases and the J gene lost 2 bases, with 8 bases spanning the gap. This CDR3 is 15 amino acids long. Germline-derived CDR1 and CDR2 are SGDLS and YYNGEE. The CDR3: CASSVGGLNTGELFF. The CDR3 nucleotides are TGTGCCAGCAGCGTAGGAGGACTCAACACCGGGGAGCTGTTTTTT.

The chain combines TRBV27 with TRBJ2-4; D is unresolved. V lost 5 bases to trimming and J lost 0 bases, with 5 bases between them. CDR1 MNHEY and CDR2 SMNVEV come from the germline V gene (reference sequence). The CDR3 extends over 13 amino acids. The CDR3 reads CASSTGAKNIQYF. In DNA, the CDR3 is TGTGCCAGCAGTACTGGAGCCAAAAACATTCAGTACTTC.

The chain combines TRBV2 with TRBJ1-5; the match to TRBD1 covers 7 bases. This CDR3 has 15 amino acids. With V trimmed by 4 bases and J by 1 base, 4 bases remained unmatched. In germline, CDR1 is SNHLY, CDR2 FYNNEI. The CDR3 loop reads CASSAMTGSNQPQHF. In nucleotides, the CDR3 is TGTGCCAGCAGTGCGATGACAGGGAGCAATCAGCCCCAGCATTTT. Based on the CDR3 plus reference TRBV2 and TRBJ1-5, the full variable domain is EPEVTQTPSHQVTQMGQEVILRCVPISNHLYFYWYRQILGQKVEFLVSFYNNEISEKSEIFDDQFSVERPDGSNFTLKIRSTKLEDSAMYFCASSAMTGSNQPQHFGDGTRLSIL.

This chain uses TRBV5-1 with TRBJ1-1, with 7 bases matching TRBD1. Per the germline V gene, CDR1 is SGHRS and CDR2 is YFSETQ. V lost 5 bases, J lost 6 bases, and 1 base stayed unmatched. This CDR3 has 11 residues. Written as DNA, the CDR3 is TGCGCCAGCAGAGGGGGCCCTGAAGCTTTCTTT. This gives the protein CASRGGPEAFF.

The CDR3 here is CANRDLDRGSTGELFF. The DNA for the CDR3 is TGCGCCAACCGAGACTTGGACAGAGGAAGCACCGGGGAGCTGTTTTTT. This rearrangement joins TRBV10-1 to TRBJ2-2; a possible D gene is TRBD1 (6 bases). Germline V lookup: CDR1 WNHNN, CDR2 SYGVQD (reference sequence). Trimming removed 10 bases from V and 4 bases from J, with 22 bases in between. There are 16 residues in the CDR3.

This clone was found once. This chain connects TRBV7-9 to TRBJ2-2; possibly TRBD1 for D (6 bases). Germline CDR1 and CDR2: SEHNR and FQNEAQ (reference sequence). This CDR3 comprises 14 residues. Trimming removed 6 bases from V and 4 bases from J, with 12 bases in between. CDR3 sequence reads: CASRQGGGTGELFF. The DNA of the CDR3 is TGTGCCAGCAGGCAAGGGGGTGGCACCGGGGAGCTGTTTTTT.

The J gene is TRBJ1-2, the V gene TRBV25-1; 7 bases fit TRBD1. This CDR3 is 16 amino acids long. The junction had 14 bases not matched to a gene; V was cut back by 2 bases and J by 8 bases. Germline V lookup: CDR1 MGHDK, CDR2 SYGVNS. CDR3 sequence reads: CASSELSQEVQGGYTF. The DNA for the CDR3 is TGTGCCAGCAGTGAACTTTCTCAGGAAGTACAGGGGGGCTACACCTTC.

The chain links TRBV11-3 to TRBJ1-2; D perhaps matches TRBD1 (6 bases). Looked up from germline, CDR1 is SGHNT and CDR2 is YENEEA. The CDR3 sequence is 16 residues long. Between the trimmed V and J ends, which lost 5 bases and 0 bases, there was a span of 16 bases. The CDR3 region has the DNA TGTGCCAGCAGCCCTTACTCGGGACACCCTAACTATGGCTACACCTTC. It codes for CASSPYSGHPNYGYTF.

The V gene is TRBV19, the J gene TRBJ2-5; TRBD2 agrees at 8 bases. With 1 base clipped from V and 2 bases from J, the junction kept 3 bases outside the gene matches. The CDR3 spans 15 residues. CDR1 and CDR2 (germline): LNHDA, SQIVND (reference sequence). DNA for the CDR3: TGTGCCAGTAGTATAGCTGTAGCGGGGCAAGAGACCCAGTACTTC. Amino acids: CASSIAVAGQETQYF.

The chain links TRBV19 to TRBJ1-1; D might be TRBD1 (5 bases). The germline gives CDR1 LNHDA, CDR2 SQIVND (reference sequence). The CDR3 covers 15 residues. The germline V and J ends were trimmed by 9 bases and 0 bases, with 17 bases remaining between them. This CDR3 is CASSPRQIMNTEAFF. The CDR3 bases are TGTGCCAGCAGTCCCCGACAGATCATGAACACTGAAGCTTTCTTT.

In DNA, the CDR3 is TGTGCCAGCATCCCAGGCCCGACAGGGGATGGCTACACCTTC. Protein: CASIPGPTGDGYTF. The V call is TRBV6-6, the J call TRBJ1-2; the match to TRBD1 covers 8 bases. The germline CDR1 and CDR2 sequences are MNHNY and SVGAGI (reference sequence). The J segment lost 6 bases and the V segment lost 7 bases, leaving 10 bases of the junction unmatched. The CDR3 sequence is 14 residues long.

The V call is TRBV2, the J call TRBJ2-1, with 9 bases lining up with TRBD1. Germline loops: CDR1 SNHLY, CDR2 FYNNEI. V trimming: 6 bases; J trimming: 6 bases; junction bases outside the gene matches: 3. The CDR3 loop spans 13 amino acids. DNA of the CDR3: TGTGCCAGCAGGTTGACAGGGGGCAATGAGCAGTTCTTC. Its protein is CASRLTGGNEQFF.

The V and J genes are TRBV6-1 and TRBJ2-7; tentatively, D is TRBD1 (7 bases). The CDR3 consists of 15 residues. Germline values: CDR1 MNHNS, CDR2 SASEGT. Trimming pared 5 bases from V and 3 bases from J, leaving 17 bases between. Here the CDR3 DNA reads TGTGCCAGCAGTCGACAGGGAGGCGCGGACTACGAGCAGTACGTC. Protein sequence: CASSRQGGADYEQYV.